These 4 T cell receptor beta chains were sequenced from one sample in a study of a mutant IDH1 vaccine in newly diagnosed glioma. This sample's time point: baseline, week 1 (first vaccination visit). Documented treatment: pre-vaccination baseline after standard-of-care therapy. Sequencing was performed with immunoSEQ multiplex PCR; in TCRdb, only in-frame clones are kept and a portion is missing. Among roughly 35,000 clones listed, 88% were seen once. The sequenced sample was PBMCs, obtained from a glioma patient treated with radiotherapy, temozolomide or both. The origin of the receptors is a woman aged 40 to 50 with glioma.

The rearrangement joins TRBV4-1 to TRBJ1-2; possible D gene TRBD1, 6 bases. Per germline, CDR1 MGHRA and CDR2 YSYEKL. This CDR3 has 18 amino acids. V was pared by 0 bases and J by 9 bases, with 26 bases between. CDR3 protein: CASSQERGSGGALRSYTF. For the CDR3, the DNA is TGCGCCAGCAGCCAAGAAAGGGGGAGTGGAGGGGCACTAAGAAGCTACACCTTC.

The chain recombines TRBV5-6 with TRBJ1-4; weak D call: TRBD1 (5 bases). Trimming removed 2 bases from V and 0 bases from J, with 11 bases in between. Germline lookup yields CDR1 SGHDT and CDR2 YYEEEE. The length of the CDR3 is 16 residues. The CDR3 DNA reads TGTGCCAGCAGCTTAGTTGGGGCCGCAACTAATGAAAAACTGTTTTTT. Translating it yields CASSLVGAATNEKLFF.

This chain links TRBV5-1 with TRBJ2-3; TRBD2 agrees at 8 bases. V trimming: 0 bases; J trimming: 0 bases; junction bases outside the gene matches: 9. This CDR3 region has 18 residues. The germline CDR1 and CDR2 sequences are SGHRS and YFSETQ. CDR3 in amino acids: CASSLAPVLAGSTDTQYF. CDR3 DNA sequence: TGCGCCAGCAGCTTGGCCCCGGTGTTAGCGGGAAGCACAGATACGCAGTATTTT.

The chain joins TRBV5-4 to TRBJ1-2; TRBD1 matches at 10 bases. V shed 4 bases, J shed 7 bases, and the junction held 4 bases outside the gene matches. The germline V gene has CDR1 SGHNT and CDR2 YYREEE (reference sequence). The CDR3 sequence is 13 residues long. The DNA for the CDR3 is TGTGCCAGCAGCCTTGACAGGGGGCTTGGCTACACCTTC. Amino acid sequence: CASSLDRGLGYTF.